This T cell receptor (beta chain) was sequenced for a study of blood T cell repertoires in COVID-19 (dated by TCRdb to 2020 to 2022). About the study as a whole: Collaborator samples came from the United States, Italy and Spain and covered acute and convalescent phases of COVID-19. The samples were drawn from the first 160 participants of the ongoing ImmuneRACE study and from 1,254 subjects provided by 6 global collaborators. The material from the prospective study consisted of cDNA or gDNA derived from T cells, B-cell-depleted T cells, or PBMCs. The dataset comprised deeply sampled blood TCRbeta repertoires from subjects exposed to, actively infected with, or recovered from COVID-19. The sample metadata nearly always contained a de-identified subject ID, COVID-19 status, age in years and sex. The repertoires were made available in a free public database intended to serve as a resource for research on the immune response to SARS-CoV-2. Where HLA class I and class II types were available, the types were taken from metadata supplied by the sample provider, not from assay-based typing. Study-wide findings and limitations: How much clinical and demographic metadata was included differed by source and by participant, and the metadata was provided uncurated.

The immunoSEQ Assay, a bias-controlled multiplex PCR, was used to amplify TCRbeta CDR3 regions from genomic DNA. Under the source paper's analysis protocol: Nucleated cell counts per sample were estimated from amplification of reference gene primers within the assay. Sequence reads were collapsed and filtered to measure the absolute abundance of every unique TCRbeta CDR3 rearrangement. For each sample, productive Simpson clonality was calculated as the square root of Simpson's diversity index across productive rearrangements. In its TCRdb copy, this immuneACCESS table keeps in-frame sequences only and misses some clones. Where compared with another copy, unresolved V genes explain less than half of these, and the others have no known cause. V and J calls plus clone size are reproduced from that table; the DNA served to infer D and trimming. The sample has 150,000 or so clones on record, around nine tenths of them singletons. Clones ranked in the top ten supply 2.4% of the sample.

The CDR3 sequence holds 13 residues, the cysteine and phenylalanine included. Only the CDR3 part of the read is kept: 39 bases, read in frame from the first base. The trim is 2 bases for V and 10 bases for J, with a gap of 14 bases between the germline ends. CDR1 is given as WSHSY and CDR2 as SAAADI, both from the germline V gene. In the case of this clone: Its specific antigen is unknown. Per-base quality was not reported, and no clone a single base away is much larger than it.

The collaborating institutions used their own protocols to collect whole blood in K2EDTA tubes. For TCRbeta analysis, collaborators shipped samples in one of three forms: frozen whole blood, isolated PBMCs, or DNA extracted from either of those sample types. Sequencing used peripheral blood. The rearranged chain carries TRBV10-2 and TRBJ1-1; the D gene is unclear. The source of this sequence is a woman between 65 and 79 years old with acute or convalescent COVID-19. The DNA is TGCGCCAGCAGTGAGCCGGGCGGGCGGGGAGCTTTCTTT. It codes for CASSEPGGRGAFF.